Listed here are 29 T cell receptor beta chains from one sample, sequenced in a study of blood T cell repertoires in COVID-19. Data came from immunoSEQ multiplex PCR; TCRdb stores just in-frame clones and leaves some out. The sample yields around 210,000 clones, 75% to 85% seen once. Sequencing was done on a sample of peripheral blood. Receptor source: a man aged 50 to 60 with COVID-19, enrolled during active disease.

The V gene is TRBV2, the J gene TRBJ1-5; TRBD1 matches at 7 bases. With 6 bases clipped from V and 3 bases from J, the junction kept 8 bases outside the gene matches. The length of the CDR3 is 15 residues. Germline V lookup: CDR1 SNHLY, CDR2 FYNNEI. The DNA for the CDR3 is TGTGCCAGCAGCCCCACGGGACAGTACAATCAGCCCCAGCATTTT. Protein: CASSPTGQYNQPQHF.

V is TRBV15 and J is TRBJ2-4; D is possibly TRBD2 (7 bases). Germline CDR1 is LNHNV and CDR2 is YYDKDF (reference sequence). The germline V and J ends were trimmed by 5 bases and 2 bases, with 16 bases remaining between them. CDR3 length: 16 amino acids. For the CDR3, the DNA is TGTGCCACCAGCGCGTCGGGGGGCGCGTCCAAAAACATTCAGTACTTC. Protein product: CATSASGGASKNIQYF. Complete variable domain (other parts from reference TRBV15 and TRBJ2-4): DAMVIQNPRYQVTQFGKPVTLSCSQTLNHNVMYWYQQKSSQAPKLLFHYYDKDFNNEADTPDNFQSRRPNTSFCFLDIRSPGLGDTAMYLCATSASGGASKNIQYFGAGTRLSVL.

The J gene is TRBJ1-6, the V gene TRBV25-1; a weak D match, TRBD1 (5 bases). With 1 base removed from V and 6 bases from J, the gap between germline ends came to 13 bases. The CDR3 covers 16 residues. Germline loops: CDR1 MGHDK, CDR2 SYGVNS. CDR3 coding DNA: TGTGCCAGCAGTGAATCGGTAGTCAGGGCTAATTCACCCCTCCACTTT. It translates to CASSESVVRANSPLHF.

V gene TRBV19 combines with J gene TRBJ2-7; 7 positions agree with TRBD1. The trim removed 6 bases at V and 2 bases at J, leaving 7 bases unmatched. Germline assignment: CDR1 LNHDA and CDR2 SQIVND (reference sequence). CDR3 length equals 14 residues. CDR3 region: CASSSGTAPYEQYF. In DNA, the CDR3 is TGTGCCAGTAGCTCCGGGACAGCACCCTACGAGCAGTACTTC.

This clone has only a few counts. The genes are TRBV18 and TRBJ2-3; 9 bases match TRBD1. This CDR3 spans 15 amino acids. With V trimmed by 2 bases and J by 5 bases, 5 bases remained unmatched. Germline V gene sequence: CDR1 KGHSH, CDR2 LQKENI. Written as DNA, the CDR3 is TGTGCCAGCTCACCAACAGGGGGCGGAAGAGATACGCAGTATTTT. Its protein is CASSPTGGGRDTQYF.

This sequence joins TRBV19 and TRBJ1-2, with 8 bases fitting TRBD1. CDR1 LNHDA and CDR2 SQIVND come from the germline V gene (reference sequence). The CDR3 sequence is 15 residues long. J was trimmed by 0 bases and V by 5 bases; bases with no gene match: 5. The CDR3 DNA reads as TGTGCCAGTAGTCCAGGGGGCTATGCTAACTATGGCTACACCTTC. Translating it yields CASSPGGYANYGYTF. Together with reference TRBV19 and TRBJ1-2, the CDR3 gives the full variable domain: DGGITQSPKYLFRKEGQNVTLSCEQNLNHDAMYWYRQDPGQGLRLIYYSQIVNDFQKGDIAEGYSVSREKKESFPLTVTSAQKNPTAFYLCASSPGGYANYGYTFGSGTRLTVV.

The CDR3 DNA reads as TGTGCCAGCAGGGTTTTCGAACAGGGGGTTCCCGGTTTCTTT. It encodes CASRVFEQGVPGFF. The V and J genes are TRBV2 and TRBJ1-1; 8 nucleotides line up with TRBD1. The CDR3 length is 14 residues. CDR1 and CDR2 (germline): SNHLY, FYNNEI. V dropped 6 bases and J dropped 13; count of bases not matched to a gene: 16.

In the case of this clone: The germline gene is not matched at one end of the junction; a read error may be the cause. CDR3 in amino acids: CASSPLIPSYISDNEQFF. The CDR3 DNA sequence: TGTGCCAGCAGCCCTCTTATCCCGTCCTATATCTCCGACAATGAGCAGTTCTTC. The chain joins TRBV3-1 (or the pseudogene TRBV3-2) to TRBJ2-1; D gene ambiguous. From germline, CDR1 is LGHDT and CDR2 YNNKEL (reference sequence). CDR3 length: 18 residues.

The V and J genes are TRBV9 and TRBJ1-4, with D possibly being TRBD1 (5 bases). V shed 0 bases and J shed 8 bases, with 14 bases lying between them. Germline CDR1 reads SGDLS; CDR2 reads YYNGEE. The CDR3 is made up of 15 amino acids. The CDR3 sequence: CASSVARGGGEKLFF. The CDR3 region has the DNA TGTGCCAGCAGCGTAGCTAGGGGAGGAGGGGAAAAACTGTTTTTT.

The chain joins TRBV7-9 to TRBJ2-7; 9 nucleotides match TRBD2. V lost 4 bases and J lost 3; bases outside the gene matches: 4. Germline-derived CDR1 and CDR2 are SEHNR and FQNEAQ (reference sequence). The CDR3 covers 14 residues. The CDR3 sequence: CASSSTSGIYEQYF. The CDR3 DNA sequence: TGTGCCAGCAGCTCGACTAGCGGTATCTACGAGCAGTACTTC.

The V gene is TRBV5-1, the J gene TRBJ1-2, with D possibly being TRBD1 (6 bases). V was trimmed by 5 bases and J by 4 bases, leaving 12 bases between them. The CDR3 totals 13 residues. Germline V gene data show CDR1 as SGHRS and CDR2 as YFSETQ. DNA of the CDR3: TGCGCCAGCAGGACAGGAGAGTCCTATGGCTACACCTTC. This encodes CASRTGESYGYTF.

The chain links TRBV9 to TRBJ1-4; D unclear. This CDR3 contains 15 residues. V lost 4 bases and J lost 5, with 15 bases in between. CDR1 SGDLS and CDR2 YYNGEE come from the germline V gene. CDR3: CASSPDGSPNEKLFF. The CDR3 DNA reads as TGTGCCAGCAGCCCAGACGGGTCTCCCAATGAAAAACTGTTTTTT.

This chain uses TRBV29-1 with TRBJ2-7, with D perhaps matching TRBD2 (5 bases). CDR1 is SQVTM, CDR2 ANQGSEA, per germline. The V and J ends lost 7 bases and 4 bases respectively, with 11 bases between them. The length of the CDR3 is 11 residues. This chain's CDR3 is CSGLLDYEQYF. The CDR3 nucleotides read TGCAGCGGCCTACTAGATTACGAGCAGTACTTC.

This clone showed up many times. Other DNA sequences in the sample encode the same CDR3. This sequence joins TRBV19 and TRBJ1-2; possibly TRBD1 for D (5 bases). CDR1 is LNHDA, CDR2 SQIVND, per germline (reference sequence). This CDR3 region has 13 residues. V lost 7 bases and J 4 bases, leaving 13 bases between the germline ends. Here the CDR3 reads CASTQGRGYGYTF. CDR3 coding DNA: TGTGCCAGTACTCAGGGTAGAGGCTATGGCTACACCTTC.

The genes are TRBV18 and TRBJ2-5; D may be TRBD1 (6 bases). Germline loops: CDR1 KGHSH, CDR2 LQKENI. Trimming pared 1 base from V and 9 bases from J, leaving 12 bases between. The CDR3 runs 13 residues. Written as DNA, the CDR3 is TGTGCCAGCTCACCACAAGGTGCAGGGGCCCAGTACTTC. This encodes CASSPQGAGAQYF.

The gene calls are TRBV7-9 and TRBJ2-7; D gene ambiguous. The V end was cut by 2 bases, the J end by 6 bases, with 5 bases between. Germline CDR1 SEHNR, CDR2 FQNEAQ (reference sequence). The CDR3 runs to 11 residues. Here the CDR3 DNA reads TGTGCCAGCAGCTTAACAGTCGAGCAGTACTTC. Translation gives CASSLTVEQYF.

The V call is TRBV2, the J call TRBJ2-4; 7 nucleotides agree with TRBD2. V was pared by 5 bases and J by 6 bases, with 10 bases of the junction left unmatched. The CDR3 has 15 residues. Germline lookup yields CDR1 SNHLY and CDR2 FYNNEI. DNA for the CDR3: TGTGCCAGCAGTCCTGCGCGGCTAGCGGTAAACATTCAGTACTTC. This sequence encodes CASSPARLAVNIQYF.

V usage is TRBV30 and J usage is TRBJ1-1; TRBD1 aligns across 10 bases. V shed 0 bases and J 6 bases; nucleotides not matched to a gene: 4. Germline CDR1 GTSNPN, CDR2 SVGIG (reference sequence). This CDR3 spans 14 amino acids. CDR3 bases: TGTGCCTGGAGTGTTCTTGGACAGGGGGCTGAAGCTTTCTTT. Protein product: CAWSVLGQGAEAFF.

The genes are TRBV5-1 and TRBJ2-1; a weak D match, TRBD2 (5 bases). Trimming removed 3 bases at V and 7 bases at J, with 14 bases between. The CDR3 has 14 residues. CDR1 is SGHRS, CDR2 YFSETQ, per germline. The CDR3 here is CASSSKTIVNEQFF. Here the CDR3 DNA reads TGCGCCAGCAGCTCGAAGACTATTGTGAATGAGCAGTTCTTC. The entire variable domain, with the rest obtained from reference TRBV5-1 and TRBJ2-1, is as follows: KAGVTQTPRYLIKTRGQQVTLSCSPISGHRSVSWYQQTPGQGLQFLFEYFSETQRNKGNFPGRFSGRQFSNSRSEMNVSTLELGDSALYLCASSSKTIVNEQFFGPGTRLTVL.

The chain has TRBV7-9 and TRBJ2-6; 7 bases agree with TRBD2. V lost 4 bases and J lost 1; bases outside the gene matches: 4. The CDR3 is made up of 16 amino acids. CDR1 and CDR2 (germline): SEHNR, FQNEAQ (reference sequence). DNA of the CDR3: TGTGCCAGCAGCTCGACCGGGGGGTCTGGGGCCAACGTCCTGACTTTC. It codes for CASSSTGGSGANVLTF. Drawing the rest from reference TRBV7-9 and TRBJ2-6, the complete variable domain is DTGVSQNPRHKITKRGQNVTFRCDPISEHNRLYWYRQTLGQGPEFLTYFQNEAQLEKSRLLSDRFSAERPKGSFSTLEIQRTEQGDSAMYLCASSSTGGSGANVLTFGAGSRLTVL.

The V call is TRBV7-9, the J call TRBJ1-1; D gene unclear. This CDR3 is built from 14 residues. Deletions cut 4 bases from V and 0 bases from J, with 9 bases between. The germline V gene encodes CDR1 SEHNR and CDR2 FQNEAQ (reference sequence). CDR3 protein: CASSSAVMNTEAFF. The DNA for the CDR3 is TGTGCCAGCAGCTCCGCGGTCATGAACACTGAAGCTTTCTTT.

V and J are TRBV19 and TRBJ1-5; 9 bases match TRBD1. The CDR3 sequence is 14 residues long. V lost 4 bases, J lost 6 bases, and 4 bases stayed unmatched. The germline CDR1 and CDR2 sequences are LNHDA and SQIVND (reference sequence). Here the CDR3 DNA reads TGTGCCAGTAGTACCGGGACAGGGTTTCAGCCCCAGCATTTT. Residues: CASSTGTGFQPQHF.

This chain connects TRBV29-1 to TRBJ2-6, with a tentative D call TRBD2 (5 bases). Germline V gene sequence: CDR1 SQVTM, CDR2 ANQGSEA. Trimming cost V 7 bases and J 3 bases, with 19 bases left between them. The CDR3 extends over 16 amino acids. CDR3 region: CSAAGEGWFGANVLTF. The CDR3 coding sequence is TGCAGCGCTGCCGGCGAGGGCTGGTTTGGGGCCAACGTCCTGACTTTC.

The chain recombines TRBV14 with TRBJ2-7, with 9 bases identical to TRBD1. V lost 7 bases to trimming and J lost 2 bases; unmatched junction nucleotides: 12. CDR3 length equals 16 residues. Germline V gene sequence: CDR1 SGHDN, CDR2 FVKESK. The CDR3 spells CASTRARDRVTYEQYF. CDR3 sequence (DNA): TGTGCCAGCACGAGGGCACGGGACAGGGTGACCTACGAGCAGTACTTC.

This chain connects TRBV12-3 or TRBV12-4 to TRBJ1-5; unclear D gene. With 6 bases removed from V and 5 bases from J, the gap between germline ends came to 11 bases. The CDR3 contains 13 residues. Here the CDR3 DNA reads TGTGCCAGCAGCGTAGGGAGTTATCAGCCCCAGCATTTT. It is translated as CASSVGSYQPQHF.

The rearrangement joins TRBV7-3 to TRBJ2-1; TRBD1 aligns across 10 bases. Germline CDR1 SGHTA, CDR2 FQGTGA. CDR3 size: 14 residues. The V and J ends lost 6 bases and 7 bases, in that order; junction bases with no gene match: 6. The CDR3 coding sequence is TGTGCCAGCAGTCCGGGACAGGGGAGGAATGAGCAGTTCTTC. It is translated as CASSPGQGRNEQFF.

The chain employs TRBV11-3 and TRBJ2-5, with a possible D match to TRBD1 (6 bases). This CDR3 spans 14 amino acids. Germline CDR1 SGHNT, CDR2 YENEEA. Trimming removed 6 bases from V and 3 bases from J, with 14 bases in between. The CDR3 spells CASSFADRKETQYF. In DNA, the CDR3 is TGTGCCAGCAGTTTCGCCGACAGGAAAGAGACCCAGTACTTC.

The chain uses TRBV6-1 and TRBJ1-4, with 7 bases fitting TRBD1. The CDR3 is 17 amino acids. Germline CDR1 reads MNHNS; CDR2 reads SASEGT. J lost 0 bases, V lost 0 bases, and 4 bases had no gene match. This CDR3 is CASSEAPGTATNEKLFF. In nucleotides, the CDR3 is TGTGCCAGCAGTGAAGCGCCAGGGACAGCAACTAATGAAAAACTGTTTTTT.

The V and J genes are TRBV5-1 and TRBJ2-2; 11 nucleotides align to TRBD2. CDR3 size: 17 residues. The junction had 5 bases not matched to a gene; V was cut back by 0 bases and J by 4 bases. The germline CDR1 and CDR2 sequences are SGHRS and YFSETQ. The CDR3 DNA follows: TGCGCCAGCAGCTTGGAGGCTAGCGGGGGGCTCACCGGGGAGCTGTTTTTT. Translating gives CASSLEASGGLTGELFF.